Many counts were recorded for the clone carrying this T cell receptor beta chain. What it recognizes is unknown. V dropped 0 bases and J dropped 4 bases, with 10 bases sitting between them. The germline CDR1 and CDR2 sequences are LGHNA and YNFKEQ. The CDR3 runs 15 residues. TCR beta CDR3 regions were amplified from RNA transcripts. During a first-round RT-PCR of the TCR CDR3, the HTBI primer set was used. TCRdb ran MiXCR on the multiplex PCR reads and lists one entry per CDR3 protein. The data contain some 350,000 distinct CDR3 sequences, roughly 15% of them singletons. This entry comes from a study of T cells in Graves' hyperthyroidism and ophthalmopathy. The overall study: Peripheral blood specimens were obtained at initial diagnosis, prior to any treatment.

Study-wide findings and caveats: Ophthalmopathy, as predicted by the model, came a median about six months after the prediction. Blood samples included most of the expanded thyroid clonotypes exceeding 0.001.

The rearrangement links TRBV4-2 to TRBJ2-1; no firm D call. Sequenced input: blood. This clonotype was obtained from an older woman with Graves' ophthalmopathy. CDR3 protein: CASSQDRDRYNEQFF. In nucleotides, the CDR3 is TGTGCCAGCAGCCAAGATCGAGACCGGTACAATGAGCAGTTCTTC.